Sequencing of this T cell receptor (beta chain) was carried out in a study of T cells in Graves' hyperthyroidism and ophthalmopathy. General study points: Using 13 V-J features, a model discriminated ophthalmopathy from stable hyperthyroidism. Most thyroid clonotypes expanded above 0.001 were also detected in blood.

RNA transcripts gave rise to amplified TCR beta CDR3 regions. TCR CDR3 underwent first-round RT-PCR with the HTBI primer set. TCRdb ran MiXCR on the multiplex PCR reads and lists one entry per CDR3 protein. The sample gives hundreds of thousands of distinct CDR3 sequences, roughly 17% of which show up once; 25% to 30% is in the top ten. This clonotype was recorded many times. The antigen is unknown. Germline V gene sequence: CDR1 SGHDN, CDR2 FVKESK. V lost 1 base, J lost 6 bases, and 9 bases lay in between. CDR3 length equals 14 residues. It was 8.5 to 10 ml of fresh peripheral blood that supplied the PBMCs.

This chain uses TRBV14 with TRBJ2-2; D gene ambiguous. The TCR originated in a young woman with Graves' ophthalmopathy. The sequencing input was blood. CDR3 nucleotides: TGTGCCAGCAGCCAAGGGGTGTTCGCCGGGGAGCTGTTTTTT. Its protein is CASSQGVFAGELFF.